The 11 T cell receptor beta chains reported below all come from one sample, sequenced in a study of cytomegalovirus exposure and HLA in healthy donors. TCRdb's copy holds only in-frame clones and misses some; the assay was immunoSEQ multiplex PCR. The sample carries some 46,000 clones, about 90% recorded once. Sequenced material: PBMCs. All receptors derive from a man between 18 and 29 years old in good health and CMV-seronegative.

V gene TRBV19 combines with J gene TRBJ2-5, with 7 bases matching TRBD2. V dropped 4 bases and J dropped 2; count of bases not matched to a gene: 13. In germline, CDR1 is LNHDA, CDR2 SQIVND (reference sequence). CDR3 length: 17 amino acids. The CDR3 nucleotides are TGTGCCAGTAGTACTTCGGGGGGACCCGAATTTCAAGAGACCCAGTACTTC. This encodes CASSTSGGPEFQETQYF.

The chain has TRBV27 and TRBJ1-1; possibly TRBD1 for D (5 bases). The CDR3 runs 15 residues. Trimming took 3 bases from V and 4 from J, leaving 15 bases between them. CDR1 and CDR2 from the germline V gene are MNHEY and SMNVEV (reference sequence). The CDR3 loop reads CASSFGPGGSTEAFF. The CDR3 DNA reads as TGTGCCAGCAGTTTCGGTCCGGGGGGATCCACTGAAGCTTTCTTT.

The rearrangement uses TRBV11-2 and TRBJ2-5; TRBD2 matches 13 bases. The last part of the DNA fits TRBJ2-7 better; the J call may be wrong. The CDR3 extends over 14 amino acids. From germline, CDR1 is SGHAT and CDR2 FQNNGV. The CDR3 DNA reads TGTGCCAGCAGTGGACTAGCGGGAGTTTACGAGCAGTACTTC. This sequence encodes CASSGLAGVYEQYF.

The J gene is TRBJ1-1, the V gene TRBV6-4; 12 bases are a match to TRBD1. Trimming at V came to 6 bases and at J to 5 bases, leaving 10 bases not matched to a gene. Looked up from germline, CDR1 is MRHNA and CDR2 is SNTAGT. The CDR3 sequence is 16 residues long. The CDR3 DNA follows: TGTGCCAGCAGACCCGGGACAGGGGGCTTAGTGACTGAAGCTTTCTTT. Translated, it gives CASRPGTGGLVTEAFF.

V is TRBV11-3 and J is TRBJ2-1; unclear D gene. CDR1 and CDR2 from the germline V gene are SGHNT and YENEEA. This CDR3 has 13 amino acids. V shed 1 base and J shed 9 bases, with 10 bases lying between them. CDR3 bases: TGTGCCAGCAGCTTAGCTAGGCATTCTGAGCAGTTCTTC. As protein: CASSLARHSEQFF.

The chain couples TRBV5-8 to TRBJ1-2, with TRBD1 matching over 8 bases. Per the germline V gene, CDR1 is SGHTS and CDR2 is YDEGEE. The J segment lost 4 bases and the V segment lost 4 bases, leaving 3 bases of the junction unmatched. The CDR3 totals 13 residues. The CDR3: CASSHRGFYGYTF. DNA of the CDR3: TGTGCCAGCAGCCACAGGGGGTTCTATGGCTACACCTTC.

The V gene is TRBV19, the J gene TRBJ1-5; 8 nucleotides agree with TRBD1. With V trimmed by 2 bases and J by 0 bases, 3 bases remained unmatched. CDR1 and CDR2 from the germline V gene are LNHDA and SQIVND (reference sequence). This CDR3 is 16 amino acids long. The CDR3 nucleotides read TGTGCCAGTAGTATATTCGGACAGGGTAGCAATCAGCCCCAGCATTTT. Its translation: CASSIFGQGSNQPQHF.

CDR3 sequence (DNA): TGTGCCAGCAGTTACACTAGAGGCACCTACAATGAGCAGTTCTTC. Its translation is CASSYTRGTYNEQFF. The V and J genes are TRBV6-5 and TRBJ2-1; a possible D gene is TRBD2 (5 bases). Germline V CDR1 and CDR2: MNHEY, SVGAGI. The V gene lost 2 bases and the J gene lost 2 bases, with 10 bases spanning the gap. This CDR3 comprises 15 residues.

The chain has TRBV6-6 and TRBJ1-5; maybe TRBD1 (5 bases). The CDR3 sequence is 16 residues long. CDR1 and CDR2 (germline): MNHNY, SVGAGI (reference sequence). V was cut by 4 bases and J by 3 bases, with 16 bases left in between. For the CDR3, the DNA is TGTGCCAGCAGTTCCGAACCAAGGGGATCCAATCAGCCCCAGCATTTT. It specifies CASSSEPRGSNQPQHF.

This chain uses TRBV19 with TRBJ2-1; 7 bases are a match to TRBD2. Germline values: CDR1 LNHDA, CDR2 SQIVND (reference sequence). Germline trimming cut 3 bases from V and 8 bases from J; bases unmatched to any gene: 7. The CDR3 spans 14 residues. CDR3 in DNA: TGTGCCAGTAGTATGGCGGGAGCGGTCGATGAGCAGTTCTTC. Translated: CASSMAGAVDEQFF.

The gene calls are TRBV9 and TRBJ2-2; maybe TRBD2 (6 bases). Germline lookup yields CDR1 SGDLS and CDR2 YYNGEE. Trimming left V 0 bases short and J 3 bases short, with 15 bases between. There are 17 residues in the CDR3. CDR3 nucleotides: TGTGCCAGCAGCGTAGTTCCGAGACTAGAACACACCGGGGAGCTGTTTTTT. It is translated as CASSVVPRLEHTGELFF.